A single sample gave rise to the 26 T cell receptor beta chains below, sequenced in a study of cytomegalovirus exposure and HLA in healthy donors. The PCR had 60 Vbeta and 13 Jbeta primers. Using immunoSEQ multiplex PCR, the repertoire was profiled, and TCRdb retains in-frame clones only, with some absent. The sample carries more than 85,000 clones, 63% recorded once. The sequencing sample was made of PBMCs. These receptors all come from a young woman in good health and CMV-seronegative.

The chain links TRBV12-5 to TRBJ2-1; the match to TRBD2 covers 13 bases. V lost 4 bases, J lost 9 bases, and 6 bases stayed unmatched. The CDR3 length is 15 residues. Germline V gene sequence: CDR1 LGHNT, CDR2 FRNRAP. CDR3 in DNA: TGTGCTAGTGGTTGGGGACTAGCGGGATCTGGTGAGCAGTTCTTC. Translating gives CASGWGLAGSGEQFF.

The chain joins TRBV15 to TRBJ2-1, with TRBD2 identical over 9 bases. Germline V gene sequence: CDR1 LNHNV, CDR2 YYDKDF (reference sequence). V shed 2 bases and J 4 bases; nucleotides not matched to a gene: 9. CDR3 length: 17 amino acids. CDR3 DNA sequence: TGTGCCACCAGCAGAAACATCGCGGGAGGGGATTACAATGAGCAGTTCTTC. Encoded protein: CATSRNIAGGDYNEQFF.

This clone was picked up a small number of times. The V and J genes are TRBV5-1 and TRBJ1-1, with no clear D. Trimming stripped 7 bases from V and 4 bases from J, with 11 bases between. This CDR3 spans 12 amino acids. From germline, CDR1 is SGHRS and CDR2 YFSETQ. The CDR3 nucleotides read TGCGCCAGCGCTTCGGGTCCCACTGAAGCTTTCTTT. As protein: CASASGPTEAFF.

The chain recombines TRBV10-3 with TRBJ1-1; the D is unclear. The CDR3 is made up of 14 amino acids. Trimming pared 2 bases from V and 0 bases from J, leaving 7 bases between. Looked up from germline, CDR1 is ENHRY and CDR2 is SYGVKD. Written as DNA, the CDR3 is TGTGCCATCAGTGAGACAGTTATGAACACTGAAGCTTTCTTT. It specifies CAISETVMNTEAFF.

The CDR3 protein is CASGPGGGWDQPQHF. In DNA, the CDR3 is TGTGCTAGTGGCCCCGGGGGGGGATGGGATCAGCCCCAGCATTTT. V is TRBV12-5 and J is TRBJ1-5; D is perhaps TRBD1 (5 bases). The ends were cut back, 6 bases at V and 5 bases at J, with 17 bases in the middle. This CDR3 has 15 residues. Germline V gene lookup returns CDR1 LGHNT and CDR2 FRNRAP.

V and J are TRBV10-3 and TRBJ2-3; D remains ambiguous. CDR3 length: 15 amino acids. Trimming left V 4 bases short and J 3 bases short, with 14 bases between. Germline V gene sequence: CDR1 ENHRY, CDR2 SYGVKD. CDR3: CAISVVARGTDTQYF. The CDR3 DNA reads TGTGCCATCAGTGTAGTGGCCCGCGGAACAGATACGCAGTATTTT.

The rearrangement links TRBV4-3 to TRBJ1-2, with D uncertain. CDR1 is LGHNA and CDR2 is YSLEER in the germline V gene. This CDR3 region has 16 residues. V was shortened by 1 base and J by 8 bases, with 20 bases between the two germline ends. CDR3 DNA sequence: TGCGCCAGCAGCCAAGCTATGGCCCAGTCTTCGGGAGGCTACACCTTC. Amino acids: CASSQAMAQSSGGYTF.

This clone was counted a few times. The chain combines TRBV5-4 with TRBJ2-2; TRBD1 aligns across 7 bases. Trimming took 4 bases from V and 3 from J; bases not matched to a gene: 6. This CDR3 is built from 15 residues. Germline V gives CDR1 SGHNT, CDR2 YYREEE (reference sequence). The CDR3 nucleotides are TGTGCCAGCAGCGGCTCACAGGGGTACACCGGGGAGCTGTTTTTT. It codes for CASSGSQGYTGELFF.

CDR3 protein: CASSLKTAALGELFF. In DNA, the CDR3 is TGCGCCAGCAGCTTGAAGACAGCCGCCCTCGGGGAGCTGTTTTTT. The V and J genes are TRBV5-1 and TRBJ2-2, with TRBD1 as a possible D gene (5 bases). Germline values: CDR1 SGHRS, CDR2 YFSETQ. This CDR3 has 15 amino acids. Trimming stripped 1 base from V and 7 bases from J, with 14 bases between.

The chain employs TRBV4-2 and TRBJ1-2, with TRBD1 as a possible D gene (6 bases). In germline, CDR1 is LGHNA, CDR2 YNFKEQ. This CDR3 has 16 amino acids. Trimming took 0 bases from V and 2 from J, leaving 13 bases between them. CDR3 DNA: TGTGCCAGCAGCCAAGATTGGGCAGGGGAGAACTATGGCTACACCTTC. It encodes CASSQDWAGENYGYTF.

This clone has a handful of counts. The rearrangement uses TRBV19 and TRBJ1-1, with D tentatively TRBD1 (6 bases). V was clipped by 5 bases and J by 2 bases, with 12 bases between them. Germline CDR1 LNHDA, CDR2 SQIVND (reference sequence). CDR3 length equals 14 residues. The CDR3 reads CASSPSQGNTEAFF. Written as DNA, the CDR3 is TGTGCCAGTAGTCCCTCACAGGGTAACACTGAAGCTTTCTTT.

This sequence joins TRBV28 and TRBJ1-2; 8 bases are shared with TRBD1. CDR3 length: 13 residues. Germline-derived CDR1 and CDR2 are MDHEN and SYDVKM. The V and J ends lost 10 bases and 6 bases, in that order; junction bases with no gene match: 10. As DNA, the CDR3 is TGTGCCAATTCAGGGGGCGCGACAAATGGCTACACCTTC. Translated: CANSGGATNGYTF.

The rearrangement uses TRBV15 and TRBJ2-7, with a tentative D call TRBD2 (6 bases). This CDR3 has 14 amino acids. Trimming shortened V by 6 bases and J by 2 bases, and 14 bases separated the two germline ends. From germline, CDR1 is LNHNV and CDR2 YYDKDF (reference sequence). The CDR3 DNA reads TGTGCCACCAGAAGACTAGAACCCCCCTACGAGCAGTACTTC. Amino acid sequence: CATRRLEPPYEQYF.

Only a few counts were recorded for this clone. The rearrangement joins TRBV6-4 to TRBJ1-1; possible D gene TRBD1, 5 bases. The CDR3 has 19 residues. Trimming cost V 2 bases and J 0 bases, with 22 bases left between them. CDR1 and CDR2 from the germline V gene are MRHNA and SNTAGT. The CDR3 region is CASSDNLKLTASMNTEAFF. DNA for the CDR3: TGTGCCAGCAGTGACAACCTTAAACTGACAGCTTCCATGAACACTGAAGCTTTCTTT.

The chain is built from TRBV11-3 and TRBJ1-1; D perhaps matches TRBD1 (5 bases). CDR1 and CDR2 (germline): SGHNT, YENEEA. The CDR3 extends over 13 amino acids. V was clipped by 1 base and J by 5 bases, with 8 bases between them. This chain's CDR3 is CASSLARVTEAFF. For the CDR3, the DNA is TGTGCCAGCAGCTTAGCCAGGGTAACTGAAGCTTTCTTT.

This rearrangement joins TRBV5-6 to TRBJ1-2; the match to TRBD1 covers 7 bases. The germline CDR1 and CDR2 sequences are SGHDT and YYEEEE. The CDR3 has 14 amino acids. The V segment lost 2 bases and the J segment 4 bases; nucleotides outside the gene matches: 5. CDR3 bases: TGTGCCAGCAGCTTCGGACGACAGGGCTATGGCTACACCTTC. Its protein is CASSFGRQGYGYTF.

The rearrangement links TRBV27 to TRBJ2-7, with D unclear. With 7 bases removed from V and 1 base from J, the gap between germline ends came to 11 bases. Germline assignment: CDR1 MNHEY and CDR2 SMNVEV (reference sequence). The CDR3 length is 13 residues. The CDR3 loop is CASTAAGSYEQYF. The CDR3 bases are TGTGCCAGCACAGCTGCAGGATCCTACGAGCAGTACTTC.

The chain employs TRBV29-1 and TRBJ1-1; 9 bases agree with TRBD1. CDR1 is SQVTM, CDR2 ANQGSEA, per germline. This CDR3 is built from 14 residues. The V and J ends lost 7 bases and 4 bases, in that order; junction bases with no gene match: 10. CDR3 bases: TGCAGCGCCCACGGACAGGGGAGAGGCACTGAAGCTTTCTTT. Residues: CSAHGQGRGTEAFF.

The chain couples TRBV5-1 to TRBJ1-1; maybe TRBD1 (5 bases). Germline CDR1 and CDR2: SGHRS and YFSETQ. V gave up 2 bases and J gave up 10 bases, with 15 bases separating them. The CDR3 covers 13 residues. CDR3 amino acids: CASSFQGGAGAFF. CDR3 bases: TGCGCCAGCAGCTTTCAGGGAGGTGCGGGAGCTTTCTTT.

V is TRBV7-9 and J is TRBJ1-1; D is undetermined. The CDR3 has 13 residues. V lost 4 bases to trimming and J lost 3 bases, with 9 bases between them. Germline assignment: CDR1 SEHNR and CDR2 FQNEAQ (reference sequence). CDR3 bases: TGTGCCAGCAGCTCGCTCGGGGACACTGAAGCTTTCTTT. Its protein product is CASSSLGDTEAFF.

V is TRBV5-1 and J is TRBJ1-2, with TRBD1 as a possible D gene (5 bases). The germline gives CDR1 SGHRS, CDR2 YFSETQ. Trimming took 2 bases from V and 4 from J, leaving 12 bases between them. This CDR3 comprises 14 residues. CDR3 sequence reads: CASSFWGGGYGYTF. The CDR3 bases are TGCGCCAGCAGCTTTTGGGGGGGAGGCTATGGCTACACCTTC.

The chain recombines TRBV4-1 with TRBJ2-5; tentatively, D is TRBD1 (7 bases). From germline, CDR1 is MGHRA and CDR2 YSYEKL. The CDR3 consists of 15 residues. V was trimmed by 4 bases and J by 2 bases, leaving 14 bases between them. The CDR3 reads CASSPRQGGQETQYF. Here the CDR3 DNA reads TGCGCCAGCAGCCCACGGCAGGGGGGTCAAGAGACCCAGTACTTC.

The rearrangement joins TRBV5-6 to TRBJ1-1, with a tentative D call TRBD1 (6 bases). The V gene lost 4 bases and the J gene lost 8 bases, with 15 bases spanning the gap. CDR1 SGHDT and CDR2 YYEEEE come from the germline V gene. The CDR3 runs 13 residues. In nucleotides, the CDR3 is TGTGCCAGCAGCGAGGGGGGGACGACCGAAGCTTTCTTT. It yields the protein CASSEGGTTEAFF.

A few counts support this clone. The chain uses TRBV28 and TRBJ1-3; TRBD1 aligns across 7 bases. This CDR3 is built from 15 residues. Looked up from germline, CDR1 is MDHEN and CDR2 is SYDVKM. The J segment lost 2 bases and the V segment lost 7 bases, leaving 8 bases of the junction unmatched. The CDR3, as DNA: TGTGCCAGCACTCAATCCACAGGGGCTGGAAACACCATATATTTT. Protein product: CASTQSTGAGNTIYF.

This clone was recorded once. The chain recombines TRBV6-1 with TRBJ1-2; the match to TRBD1 covers 12 bases. The CDR3 is made up of 17 amino acids. V lost 3 bases to trimming and J lost 6 bases; unmatched junction nucleotides: 11. From germline, CDR1 is MNHNS and CDR2 SASEGT. CDR3 nucleotides: TGTGCCAGCAGTGACCCAATTGGGACAGGGGGCCAGGATGGCTACACCTTC. This encodes CASSDPIGTGGQDGYTF.

This clone has a handful of counts. The V call is TRBV28, the J call TRBJ2-7; TRBD1 agrees at 7 bases. CDR1 is MDHEN, CDR2 SYDVKM, per germline. The CDR3 is made up of 13 amino acids. The trim removed 7 bases at V and 3 bases at J, leaving 6 bases unmatched. The CDR3 is CASNPGQNYEQYF. The CDR3 DNA is TGTGCCAGCAACCCGGGACAGAACTACGAGCAGTACTTC.